One and the same sample provided the 27 T cell receptor beta chains below, sequenced in a study of post-analysis software for immune sequencing data. The study, taken as a whole, reports: Compared with controls, patients had more of about five TRBV segments, including TRBV5-6, TRBV5-1 and TRBV20-1.

No antigens are known for them. Built from TCR beta cDNA, the libraries had unique molecular identifiers in them. From the PCR reads, TCRdb called clonotypes with MiXCR, one entry per CDR3 protein. The data show roughly 800,000 distinct CDR3 sequences, 25% to 30% seen once. The specimen was blood. Receptor source: a girl under 18 with multiple sclerosis.

This clonotype was detected once. This chain joins TRBV12-3 or TRBV12-4 and TRBJ1-4; D remains ambiguous. The CDR3 sequence is 10 residues long. V was trimmed by 7 bases and J by 15 bases, leaving 12 bases between them. Written as DNA, the CDR3 is TGTGCCAGCAACCCGAAGCCTTTGTTTTTT. Translating it yields CASNPKPLFF.

The chain is built from TRBV7-3 and TRBJ2-1; the match to TRBD1 covers 7 bases. Per germline, CDR1 SGHTA and CDR2 FQGTGA. The CDR3 covers 16 residues. V lost 0 bases and J lost 4; bases outside the gene matches: 6. The CDR3 DNA reads TGTGCCAGCAGCTTAACGAGGGGGCGCAGGTACAATGAGCAGTTCTTC. It encodes CASSLTRGRRYNEQFF. Looking up the rest from reference TRBV7-3 and TRBJ2-1 gives the full variable domain: GAGVSQTPSNKVTEKGKYVELRCDPISGHTALYWYRQSLGQGPEFLIYFQGTGAADDSGLPNDRFFAVRPEGSVSTLKIQRTERGDSAVYLCASSLTRGRRYNEQFFGPGTRLTVL.

Concerning this clonotype: The junction differs from germline at one of its ends, possibly a read error. V gene TRBV5-1 combines with J gene TRBJ1-1, with D tentatively TRBD1 (5 bases). The germline CDR1 and CDR2 sequences are SGHRS and YFSETQ. The CDR3 has 15 amino acids. The CDR3 nucleotides are TGCGCCAGCGGCTTGGGAGGGGTTCTGAACACTGAAGCTTTCTTT. Translation: CASGLGGVLNTEAFF.

V gene TRBV14 combines with J gene TRBJ2-5, with TRBD2 matching over 11 bases. The DNA end is more similar to TRBJ2-7, so the J call may be wrong. The germline V gene encodes CDR1 SGHDN and CDR2 FVKESK. The CDR3 is 14 residues long. DNA for the CDR3: TGTGCCAGCAGCCTAACTAGCGGGGGATTCGAGCAGTACTTC. Protein sequence: CASSLTSGGFEQYF.

At least ten counts were recorded for this clonotype. The V call is TRBV29-1, the J call TRBJ1-2; D possibly corresponds to TRBD1 (5 bases). The CDR3 is 14 amino acids. Per germline, CDR1 SQVTM and CDR2 ANQGSEA. Trimming shortened V by 4 bases and J by 4 bases, and 16 bases separated the two germline ends. CDR3 loop: CSVGIGRGSYGYTF. In DNA, the CDR3 is TGCAGCGTTGGGATCGGCCGGGGGAGCTATGGCTACACCTTC. Using reference TRBV29-1 and TRBJ1-2 for the parts outside the CDR3, the full variable domain is SAVISQKPSRDICQRGTSLTIQCQVDSQVTMMFWYRQQPGQSLTLIATANQGSEATYESGFVIDKFPISRPNLTFSTLTVSNMSPEDSSIYLCSVGIGRGSYGYTFGSGTRLTVV.

The chain couples TRBV5-1 to TRBJ2-1; 13 bases are a match to TRBD2. Germline trimming cut 0 bases from V and 6 bases from J; bases unmatched to any gene: 3. Germline V gene lookup returns CDR1 SGHRS and CDR2 YFSETQ. The CDR3 runs to 16 residues. The CDR3 bases are TGCGCCAGCAGCTTGGCTCGGACTAGCGGGAGCAATGAGCAGTTCTTC. Translation gives CASSLARTSGSNEQFF. Using reference TRBV5-1 and TRBJ2-1 for the parts outside the CDR3, the full variable domain is KAGVTQTPRYLIKTRGQQVTLSCSPISGHRSVSWYQQTPGQGLQFLFEYFSETQRNKGNFPGRFSGRQFSNSRSEMNVSTLELGDSALYLCASSLARTSGSNEQFFGPGTRLTVL.

This clonotype has more than one count but fewer than ten. This rearrangement joins TRBV12-3 or TRBV12-4 to TRBJ1-6, with D perhaps matching TRBD1 (5 bases). This CDR3 region has 12 residues. V was shortened by 10 bases and J by 4 bases, with 8 bases between the two germline ends. The CDR3 loop is CATRQYNSPLHF. Here the CDR3 DNA reads TGTGCCACAAGACAGTATAATTCACCCCTCCACTTT.

This clonotype was observed a handful of times. The gene calls are TRBV11-1 and TRBJ1-5; D is unclear. This CDR3 is 14 amino acids long. Per germline, CDR1 SGHAT and CDR2 FQDESV (reference sequence). The V and J ends lost 4 bases and 3 bases respectively, with 10 bases between them. CDR3 protein: CASSSRADNQPQHF. The DNA for the CDR3 is TGTGCCAGCAGCTCTCGGGCGGACAATCAGCCCCAGCATTTT. Looking up the rest from reference TRBV11-1 and TRBJ1-5 gives the full variable domain: EAEVAQSPRYKITEKSQAVAFWCDPISGHATLYWYRQILGQGPELLVQFQDESVVDDSQLPKDRFSAERLKGVDSTLKIQPAELGDSAMYLCASSSRADNQPQHFGDGTRLSIL.

The CDR3 here is CSVPGGRPYGYTF. In nucleotides, the CDR3 is TGCAGCGTGCCGGGGGGACGGCCCTATGGCTACACCTTC. This chain connects TRBV29-1 to TRBJ1-2; a possible D gene is TRBD1 (5 bases). Germline V gene data show CDR1 as SQVTM and CDR2 as ANQGSEA. This CDR3 has 13 amino acids. V was cut by 6 bases and J by 4 bases, with 15 bases left in between.

The chain carries TRBV6-5 and TRBJ1-1; unclear D gene. In germline, CDR1 is MNHEY, CDR2 SVGAGI. The CDR3 covers 12 residues. With 6 bases removed from V and 5 bases from J, the gap between germline ends came to 10 bases. The CDR3 nucleotides are TGTGCCAGCAGAGGTGTTGGGACTGAAGCTTTCTTT. Its translation is CASRGVGTEAFF.

Notes on this clonotype: An end of the junction does not agree with germline; a read error may underlie this. The chain couples TRBV10-3 to TRBJ2-5, with D possibly TRBD1 on 7 matching bases. The CDR3 is 17 amino acids. Germline assignment: CDR1 ENHRY and CDR2 SYGVKD. This CDR3 is CATSDYRGGLFGETQYF. The CDR3 region has the DNA TGTGCCACCAGTGACTACAGGGGAGGTTTGTTCGGTGAGACCCAGTACTTC.

The V and J genes are TRBV20-1 and TRBJ1-1; D unresolved. This CDR3 is built from 13 residues. Germline CDR1 and CDR2: DFQATT and SNEGSKA (reference sequence). V was pared by 0 bases and J by 1 base, with 6 bases between. For the CDR3, the DNA is TGCAGTGCTAGAGATGGAGGGAACACTGAAGCTTTCTTT. Translation gives CSARDGGNTEAFF.

Ten or more counts support this clonotype. The V gene is TRBV6-6, the J gene TRBJ2-7, with a weak D call TRBD1 (7 bases). V gave up 7 bases and J gave up 6 bases, with 22 bases separating them. This CDR3 contains 15 residues. From germline, CDR1 is MNHNY and CDR2 SVGAGI (reference sequence). CDR3 residues: CASTQEAGGLSEQYF. The CDR3 nucleotides read TGTGCCAGCACCCAAGAAGCAGGGGGGTTAAGCGAGCAGTACTTC.

The chain uses TRBV28 and TRBJ2-4; D unresolved. V was trimmed by 8 bases and J by 0 bases, leaving 17 bases between them. This CDR3 is built from 16 residues. From germline, CDR1 is MDHEN and CDR2 SYDVKM. CDR3 DNA sequence: TGTGCCAGCTCCCGGAATCAGAGTAAAGCCAAAAACATTCAGTACTTC. Translating it yields CASSRNQSKAKNIQYF.

V is TRBV7-2 and J is TRBJ1-1, with a tentative D call TRBD1 (6 bases). This CDR3 spans 15 amino acids. The V and J ends lost 1 base and 4 bases respectively, with 13 bases between them. Germline V lookup: CDR1 SGHTA, CDR2 FQGNSA. The CDR3 DNA follows: TGTGCCAGCAGCTTAGAGTACAGGGTGGTCACTGAAGCTTTCTTT. Translation: CASSLEYRVVTEAFF.

This clonotype was observed a single time. One base away lies a much larger clone, so this may be a sequencing read error. This chain links TRBV7-2 with TRBJ2-7; TRBD1 agrees at 10 bases. The CDR3 consists of 15 residues. V was clipped by 1 base and J by 7 bases; unmatched bases: 7. In germline, CDR1 is SGHTA, CDR2 FQGNSA. CDR3 residues: CASSLVGQGEYEQYF. CDR3 nucleotide sequence: TGTGCCAGCAGCTTAGTTGGACAGGGGGAGTATGAGCAGTACTTC.

The chain has TRBV20-1 and TRBJ1-1; D gene ambiguous. Trimming stripped 1 base from V and 1 base from J, with 10 bases between. The V gene's germline CDR1 is DFQATT and CDR2 SNEGSKA (reference sequence). The CDR3 contains 14 residues. CDR3: CSARGYGKNTEAFF. The CDR3, as DNA: TGCAGTGCTAGAGGGTACGGTAAGAACACTGAAGCTTTCTTT.

There are a few counts of this clonotype. V gene TRBV9 combines with J gene TRBJ2-1, with 9 bases lining up with TRBD2. The assigned J gene may be wrong: the sequence end matches TRBJ2-7 better. CDR1 is SGDLS, CDR2 YYNGEE, per germline. CDR3 length equals 14 residues. As DNA, the CDR3 is TGTGCCAGCGGGCTAGCGGGATCCTACAATGAGCAGTACTTC. The encoded protein is CASGLAGSYNEQYF.

The chain uses TRBV14 and TRBJ2-1, with 9 positions matching TRBD1. Trimming cost V 4 bases and J 9 bases; bases outside gene matches: 10. The V gene's germline CDR1 is SGHDN and CDR2 FVKESK. The CDR3 is 15 residues long. The CDR3 reads CASSRYSGTGFEQFF. CDR3 DNA sequence: TGTGCCAGCAGCCGGTACTCCGGGACAGGGTTTGAGCAGTTCTTC.

The rearrangement uses TRBV7-2 and TRBJ2-2, with D tentatively TRBD2 (6 bases). Trimming shortened V by 4 bases and J by 3 bases, and 15 bases separated the two germline ends. The length of the CDR3 is 16 residues. Germline loops: CDR1 SGHTA, CDR2 FQGNSA. CDR3 nucleotides: TGTGCCAGCAGCTATCTCGGGACTTCCGACACCGGGGAGCTGTTTTTT. Amino acids: CASSYLGTSDTGELFF.

In regard to this clonotype: One end of the junction varies from germline; a read error may be responsible. The J gene is TRBJ1-2, the V gene TRBV6-5; weak D call: TRBD1 (5 bases). Germline lookup yields CDR1 MNHEY and CDR2 SVGAGI. This CDR3 contains 13 residues. CDR3 sequence (DNA): TGTGCCAGCAGGTACTCAGGGAGCTATGGCTACACCTTC. It yields the protein CASRYSGSYGYTF.

This chain uses TRBV7-2 with TRBJ1-5; perhaps TRBD1 as D (5 bases). The germline V and J ends were trimmed by 2 bases and 4 bases, with 12 bases remaining between them. This CDR3 comprises 15 residues. Germline values: CDR1 SGHTA, CDR2 FQGNSA. For the CDR3, the DNA is TGTGCCAGCAGCTTAAGACCGGGACTGAATCAGCCCCAGCATTTT. Its translation: CASSLRPGLNQPQHF.

This clonotype was seen a few times. The J gene is TRBJ1-6, the V gene TRBV5-1; unclear D gene. V lost 0 bases and J 4 bases, leaving 5 bases between the germline ends. Germline loops: CDR1 SGHRS, CDR2 YFSETQ. CDR3 length: 14 amino acids. CDR3 sequence: CASSLEVYNSPLHF. The CDR3 region has the DNA TGCGCCAGCAGCTTGGAGGTTTATAATTCACCCCTCCACTTT.

The chain's CDR3 is CASSPGLAGGGGETQYF. CDR3 bases: TGTGCCAGCAGCCCGGGACTAGCGGGCGGAGGCGGAGAGACCCAGTACTTC. The chain links TRBV11-2 to TRBJ2-5; 12 positions agree with TRBD2. Germline V gene sequence: CDR1 SGHAT, CDR2 FQNNGV. The ends lost 5 bases at V and 4 bases at J; junction bases unmatched: 11. The CDR3 contains 17 residues.

This chain links TRBV2 with TRBJ1-3; TRBD1 might be the D (5 bases). Germline-derived CDR1 and CDR2 are SNHLY and FYNNEI. Trimming removed 6 bases from V and 2 bases from J, with 17 bases in between. This CDR3 has 16 amino acids. This CDR3 is CASSEILGGTGNTIYF. The CDR3, as DNA: TGTGCCAGCAGCGAGATCCTGGGGGGTACTGGAAACACCATATATTTT. The full variable domain, rest sourced from reference TRBV2 and TRBJ1-3, is EPEVTQTPSHQVTQMGQEVILRCVPISNHLYFYWYRQILGQKVEFLVSFYNNEISEKSEIFDDQFSVERPDGSNFTLKIRSTKLEDSAMYFCASSEILGGTGNTIYFGEGSWLTVV.

This clonotype was seen a few times. This chain links TRBV7-2 with TRBJ2-5; D possibly uses TRBD1 or TRBD2 (6 bases each). Germline CDR1 SGHTA, CDR2 FQGNSA. This CDR3 region has 13 residues. The ends were cut back, 8 bases at V and 0 bases at J, with 10 bases in the middle. CDR3 bases: TGTGCCAGCCGGGGGCGAAACCAAGAGACCCAGTACTTC. Protein product: CASRGRNQETQYF.

This clonotype was counted a few times. The chain joins TRBV3-1 to TRBJ2-1, with TRBD1 identical over 8 bases. The CDR3 loop spans 14 amino acids. V lost 0 bases, J lost 8 bases, and 3 bases stayed unmatched. Per the germline V gene, CDR1 is LGHDT and CDR2 is YNNKEL (reference sequence). CDR3 in amino acids: CASSQEGQVDEQFF. CDR3 nucleotide sequence: TGTGCCAGCAGCCAAGAGGGACAGGTCGATGAGCAGTTCTTC.